This TCR beta chain was recorded in a study of blood T cell repertoires in COVID-19. Original processing methods: Reference gene primers were amplified, and this amplification served to estimate nucleated cell counts. Libraries were prepared by immunoSEQ multiplex PCR; TCRdb keeps only in-frame clonotypes and omits some of them. V and J calls and clone size are copied from that table; D and trimming were computed from the DNA. The table has about 300,000 clones, approximately 84% seen once. CDR1 and CDR2 from the germline V gene are SGHRS and YFSETQ. V lost 6 bases to trimming and J lost 1 base; unmatched junction nucleotides: 11. This CDR3 comprises 16 residues. Two negative PCRs, clearance, or symptom resolution characterized the recovered Cohort 3 donors.

Sample: PBMCs or T cells enriched from blood (not recorded which). The chain employs TRBV5-1 and TRBJ1-1; 8 bases are a match to TRBD1. This TCR came from a man between 25 and 39 years old who had recovered from COVID-19. CDR3 DNA sequence: TGCGCCAGCACATCCCAGGGGGCGAGGGGGAACACTGAAGCTTTCTTT. Its translation: CASTSQGARGNTEAFF.